Presented here are 18 T cell receptor beta chains from one specimen sequenced in a study of blood T cell repertoires in COVID-19. Profiling relied on immunoSEQ multiplex PCR, and the TCRdb table lists in-frame clones only, not all of them. The profile shows roughly 250,000 clones, around 89% of them singletons. Sequenced input: PBMCs or T cells enriched from blood (not recorded which). The source of these receptors is a man aged 35 to 55 who had recovered from COVID-19.

The chain uses TRBV25-1 and TRBJ2-3, with TRBD2 matching over 10 bases. Per germline, CDR1 MGHDK and CDR2 SYGVNS. V lost 5 bases and J lost 2; bases outside the gene matches: 4. CDR3 length: 15 residues. Here the CDR3 reads CASSNLAGDTDTQYF. The DNA for the CDR3 is TGTGCCAGCAGTAATCTAGCGGGGGACACAGATACGCAGTATTTT.

This sequence joins TRBV6-6 and TRBJ2-3, with 8 positions matching TRBD2. V lost 6 bases to trimming and J lost 4 bases; unmatched junction nucleotides: 9. CDR1 and CDR2 from the germline V gene are MNHNY and SVGAGI (reference sequence). The CDR3 runs 15 residues. The CDR3 region has the DNA TGTGCCAGCAGCACCAGCGGGAGTCCCCCAGATACGCAGTATTTT. Translating gives CASSTSGSPPDTQYF.

This clone has a handful of counts. The chain links TRBV5-1 to TRBJ1-1; perhaps TRBD1 as D (6 bases). Trimming left V 3 bases short and J 9 bases short, with 12 bases between. In germline, CDR1 is SGHRS, CDR2 YFSETQ. The CDR3 length is 12 residues. The CDR3 bases are TGCGCCAGCAGCTCGACTTGGGACAAAGCTTTCTTT. This codes for CASSSTWDKAFF. Combining the CDR3 with reference TRBV5-1 and TRBJ1-1 gives the whole variable domain KAGVTQTPRYLIKTRGQQVTLSCSPISGHRSVSWYQQTPGQGLQFLFEYFSETQRNKGNFPGRFSGRQFSNSRSEMNVSTLELGDSALYLCASSSTWDKAFFGQGTRLTVV.

The chain carries TRBV7-2 and TRBJ2-7, with TRBD1 matching over 8 bases. This CDR3 has 14 amino acids. Per germline, CDR1 SGHTA and CDR2 FQGNSA. V was pared by 2 bases and J by 7 bases, with 7 bases of the junction left unmatched. The CDR3 DNA reads as TGTGCCAGCAGCTTAACAGGGGGGTTCGTGGAGCAGTACTTC. Its protein product is CASSLTGGFVEQYF.

The V call is TRBV28, the J call TRBJ2-7; D gene ambiguous. The germline CDR1 and CDR2 sequences are MDHEN and SYDVKM. CDR3 length: 14 residues. The ends were cut back, 6 bases at V and 2 bases at J, with 14 bases in the middle. DNA of the CDR3: TGTGCCAGCAGGTCCCCCTCTGACACCTACGAGCAGTACTTC. Translating it yields CASRSPSDTYEQYF.

This rearrangement joins TRBV6-5 to TRBJ1-4; D not resolved. The CDR3 totals 15 residues. V was cut by 2 bases and J by 7 bases, with 14 bases left in between. Germline CDR1 is MNHEY and CDR2 is SVGAGI. The CDR3 sequence: CASSYLWSRGEKLFF. In nucleotides, the CDR3 is TGTGCCAGCAGTTACCTCTGGAGCCGGGGTGAAAAACTGTTTTTT.

V gene TRBV3-1 (or the pseudogene TRBV3-2) combines with J gene TRBJ1-5; D ambiguous. The CDR3 has 16 amino acids. Trimming took off 1 base at V and 5 bases at J, with 15 bases between the two ends. Germline CDR1 reads LGHDT; CDR2 reads YNNKEL (reference sequence). The CDR3: CASSQGFEGRDQPQHF. DNA of the CDR3: TGTGCCAGCAGCCAAGGTTTCGAGGGTCGGGATCAGCCCCAGCATTTT.

The gene calls are TRBV6-5 and TRBJ2-3; tentatively, D is TRBD1 (6 bases). Germline V CDR1 and CDR2: MNHEY, SVGAGI. The ends were cut back, 7 bases at V and 2 bases at J, with 13 bases in the middle. CDR3 length: 14 residues. The CDR3 sequence: CASNTGFHTDTQYF. CDR3 sequence (DNA): TGTGCCAGCAATACAGGGTTCCACACAGATACGCAGTATTTT.

The chain couples TRBV6-1 to TRBJ2-3, with D maybe TRBD1 (6 bases). From germline, CDR1 is MNHNS and CDR2 SASEGT. V gave up 1 base and J gave up 6 bases, with 11 bases separating them. This CDR3 region has 14 residues. The CDR3 sequence: CASSEETGLDTQYF. Here the CDR3 DNA reads TGTGCCAGCAGTGAAGAGACAGGCTTGGATACGCAGTATTTT.

This clone was picked up one time. This rearrangement joins TRBV6-6 to TRBJ2-1; 10 bases agree with TRBD1. CDR3 length: 16 residues. Germline V gene lookup returns CDR1 MNHNY and CDR2 SVGAGI (reference sequence). Unmatched junction bases numbered 9, after V lost 2 bases and J lost 8 bases. The CDR3 sequence: CASSYPPDRGQDEQFF. Written as DNA, the CDR3 is TGTGCCAGCAGTTACCCTCCCGACAGGGGGCAGGATGAGCAGTTCTTC.

The chain employs TRBV5-1 and TRBJ2-1; 11 bases line up with TRBD2. CDR1 and CDR2 (germline): SGHRS, YFSETQ. Trimming took 2 bases from V and 6 from J; bases not matched to a gene: 4. This CDR3 comprises 15 residues. The CDR3 is CASSFLAGGGNEQFF. DNA for the CDR3: TGCGCCAGCAGCTTTCTAGCGGGAGGTGGCAATGAGCAGTTCTTC.

The V call is TRBV7-6, the J call TRBJ2-1; 10 bases match TRBD2. The germline V gene encodes CDR1 SGHVS and CDR2 FNYEAQ. There are 17 residues in the CDR3. J was trimmed by 6 bases and V by 5 bases; bases with no gene match: 13. This CDR3 reads CASSPWEFSGRSNEQFF. In DNA form, the CDR3 reads TGTGCCAGCAGCCCCTGGGAATTTAGCGGGAGGTCCAATGAGCAGTTCTTC.

This chain uses TRBV12-3 or TRBV12-4 with TRBJ2-7; no firm D call. This CDR3 has 12 residues. V shed 8 bases and J shed 3 bases, with 11 bases lying between them. The CDR3 DNA reads TGTGCCAGCTCGGCAGGCAGCTACGAGCAGTACTTC. This translates into CASSAGSYEQYF.

This rearrangement joins TRBV7-3 to TRBJ2-2, with 7 bases lining up with TRBD1. With V trimmed by 5 bases and J by 5 bases, 5 bases remained unmatched. The germline gives CDR1 SGHTA, CDR2 FQGTGA. This CDR3 comprises 14 residues. The CDR3 DNA is TGTGCCAGCAGCCCCGGGACAGAAACCGGGGAGCTGTTTTTT. It encodes CASSPGTETGELFF.

By share of the sample, this clone is medium-sized. A junction end diverges from the germline sequence, so it may reflect a read error. The J gene is TRBJ2-2, the V gene TRBV6-4, with TRBD2 matching 9 bases. In germline, CDR1 is MRHNA, CDR2 SNTAGT. The CDR3 covers 16 residues. CDR3 residues: CASRDFIAGETGELFF. The CDR3 coding sequence is TGTGCCAGCAGAGACTTTATAGCGGGGGAAACCGGGGAGCTGTTTTTT.

The J gene is TRBJ2-7, the V gene TRBV19, with TRBD1 as a possible D gene (5 bases). Germline-derived CDR1 and CDR2 are LNHDA and SQIVND (reference sequence). This CDR3 contains 18 residues. Trimming left V 3 bases short and J 6 bases short, with 27 bases between. The CDR3 DNA follows: TGTGCCAGTAGTATTTTTCCCCAGACAGCCGCTCCTCCGGCCGAGCAGTACTTC. Its protein product is CASSIFPQTAAPPAEQYF.

V usage is TRBV6-5 and J usage is TRBJ2-1, with TRBD1 matching 9 bases. This CDR3 has 15 amino acids. Germline V gene data show CDR1 as MNHEY and CDR2 as SVGAGI. Trimming at V came to 2 bases and at J to 10 bases, leaving 9 bases not matched to a gene. DNA for the CDR3: TGTGCCAGCAGTTACCGGGACAGGGTGCCATGGGAGCAGTTCTTC. Translation: CASSYRDRVPWEQFF.

The DNA for the CDR3 is TGTGCCAGCAGTCCCAGGGACAGGGGGCCGTTTGTTGACGAGCAGTACTTC. Its translation: CASSPRDRGPFVDEQYF. This chain links TRBV27 with TRBJ2-7, with TRBD1 identical over 12 bases. The germline V gene encodes CDR1 MNHEY and CDR2 SMNVEV (reference sequence). There are 17 residues in the CDR3. With 5 bases clipped from V and 5 bases from J, the junction kept 13 bases outside the gene matches.